This T cell receptor beta chain comes out of a study of T cell responses to AZD1222 COVID-19 vaccine. Study results and limitations: Per reports, nearly half of all spike-specific TCRs target regions that are unmutated in variants. Repertoires were obtained only post-peak T cell response. Two doses of AZD1222 preceded a rise in Spike-specific TCR breadth and depth.

As regards this clone: Antigen specificity is unknown.

Germline V gives CDR1 WSHSY, CDR2 SAAADI. Trimming pared 4 bases from V and 1 base from J, leaving 6 bases between. The CDR3 loop spans 13 amino acids. Clones were sequenced by immunoSEQ multiplex PCR, and TCRdb holds only the in-frame ones, with some missing. The table has 68,000 or so clones, almost 90% seen once. This receptor was obtained from an adult in good health. The sample was peripheral blood, taken on day 0 of AZD1222 vaccination. V is TRBV10-2 and J is TRBJ2-3; no clear D gene. The CDR3 is CASSAARTDTQYF. CDR3 coding DNA: TGCGCCAGCAGTGCGGCCCGCACAGATACGCAGTATTTT.